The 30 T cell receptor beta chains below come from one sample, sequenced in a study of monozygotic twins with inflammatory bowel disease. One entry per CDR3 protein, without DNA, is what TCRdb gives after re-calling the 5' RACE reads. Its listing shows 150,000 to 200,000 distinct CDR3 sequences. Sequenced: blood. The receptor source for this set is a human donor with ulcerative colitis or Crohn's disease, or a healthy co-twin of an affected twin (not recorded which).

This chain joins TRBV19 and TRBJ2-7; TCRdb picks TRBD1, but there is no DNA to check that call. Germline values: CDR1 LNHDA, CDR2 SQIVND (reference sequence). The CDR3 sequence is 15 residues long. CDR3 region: CASSPGRGFTYEQYF.

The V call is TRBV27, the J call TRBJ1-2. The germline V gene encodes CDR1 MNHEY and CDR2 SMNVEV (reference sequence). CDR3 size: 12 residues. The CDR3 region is CASSNGDYGYTF.

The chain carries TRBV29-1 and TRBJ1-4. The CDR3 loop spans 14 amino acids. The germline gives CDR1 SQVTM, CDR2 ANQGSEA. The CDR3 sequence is CSVKQPPTNEKLFF.

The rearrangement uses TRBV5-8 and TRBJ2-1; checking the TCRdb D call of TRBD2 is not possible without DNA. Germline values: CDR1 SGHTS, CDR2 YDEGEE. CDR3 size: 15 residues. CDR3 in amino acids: CASSLGLAGVAEQFF. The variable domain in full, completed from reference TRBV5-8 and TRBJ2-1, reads EAGVTQSPTHLIKTRGQQATLRCSPISGHTSVYWYQQALGLGLQFLLWYDEGEERNRGNFPPRFSGRQFPNYSSELNVNALELEDSALYLCASSLGLAGVAEQFFGPGTRLTVL.

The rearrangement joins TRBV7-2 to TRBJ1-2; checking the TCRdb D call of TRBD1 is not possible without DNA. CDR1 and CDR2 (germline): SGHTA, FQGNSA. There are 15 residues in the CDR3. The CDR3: CASSLAGQGDGGYTF. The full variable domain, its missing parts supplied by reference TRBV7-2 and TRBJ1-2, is GAGVSQSPSNKVTEKGKDVELRCDPISGHTALYWYRQSLGQGLEFLIYFQGNSAPDKSGLPSDRFSAERTGGSVSTLTIQRTQQEDSAVYLCASSLAGQGDGGYTFGSGTRLTVV.

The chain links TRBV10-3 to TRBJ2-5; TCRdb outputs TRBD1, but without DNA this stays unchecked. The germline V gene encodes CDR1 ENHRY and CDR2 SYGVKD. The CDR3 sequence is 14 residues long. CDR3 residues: CAISAGQGKETQYF.

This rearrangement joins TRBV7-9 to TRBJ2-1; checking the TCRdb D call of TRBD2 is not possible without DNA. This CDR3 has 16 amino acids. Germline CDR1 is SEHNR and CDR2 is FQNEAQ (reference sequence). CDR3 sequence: CASSPGGVPSYNEQFF.

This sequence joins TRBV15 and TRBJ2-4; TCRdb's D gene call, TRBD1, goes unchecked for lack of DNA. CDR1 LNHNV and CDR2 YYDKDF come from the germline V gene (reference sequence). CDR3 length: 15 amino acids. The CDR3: CATSRDWDRADIQYF.

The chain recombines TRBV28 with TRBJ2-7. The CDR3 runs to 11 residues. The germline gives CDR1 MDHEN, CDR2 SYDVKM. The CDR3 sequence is CASSLWNEQYF.

The CDR3 here is CASRQTLAGAHEQYF. V and J are TRBV6-1 and TRBJ2-7; TCRdb proposes TRBD2, but this gene call is untestable without DNA. Germline V gene sequence: CDR1 MNHNS, CDR2 SASEGT. The CDR3 is 15 residues long.

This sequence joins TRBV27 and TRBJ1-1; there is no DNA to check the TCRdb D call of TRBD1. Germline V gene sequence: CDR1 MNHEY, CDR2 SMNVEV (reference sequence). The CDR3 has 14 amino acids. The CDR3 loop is CASSFMTGGTEAFF.

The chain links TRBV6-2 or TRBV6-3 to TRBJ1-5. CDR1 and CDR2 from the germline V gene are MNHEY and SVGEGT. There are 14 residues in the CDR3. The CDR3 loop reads CASSPHGGNQPQHF.

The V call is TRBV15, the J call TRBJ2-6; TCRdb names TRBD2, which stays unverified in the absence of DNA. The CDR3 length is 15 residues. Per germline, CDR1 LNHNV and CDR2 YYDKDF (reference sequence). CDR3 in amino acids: CATRLGRWGANVLTF.

This CDR3 reads CSARLASGAYNEQFF. This chain links TRBV20-1 with TRBJ2-1; TCRdb names TRBD2, which stays unverified in the absence of DNA. The germline V gene encodes CDR1 DFQATT and CDR2 SNEGSKA (reference sequence). The CDR3 has 15 residues.

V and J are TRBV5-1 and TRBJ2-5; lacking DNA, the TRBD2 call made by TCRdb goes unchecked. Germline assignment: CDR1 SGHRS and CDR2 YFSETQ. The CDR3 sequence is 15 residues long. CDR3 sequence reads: CASSRGAGAAETQYF.

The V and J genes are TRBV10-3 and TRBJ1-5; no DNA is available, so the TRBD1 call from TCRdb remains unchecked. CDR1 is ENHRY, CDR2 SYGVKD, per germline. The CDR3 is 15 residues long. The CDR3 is CAISESPQGNQPQHF.

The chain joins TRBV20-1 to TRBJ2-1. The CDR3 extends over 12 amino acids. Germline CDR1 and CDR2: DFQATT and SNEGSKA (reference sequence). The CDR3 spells CSARSLGNEQFF.

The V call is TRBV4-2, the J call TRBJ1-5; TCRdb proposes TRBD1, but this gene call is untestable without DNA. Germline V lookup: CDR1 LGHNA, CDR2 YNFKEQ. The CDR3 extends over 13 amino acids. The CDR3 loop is CASSRTVNQPQHF.

The CDR3 reads CSANRDWSYEQYF. The chain carries TRBV20-1 and TRBJ2-7; TCRdb calls TRBD2, which cannot be checked without DNA. This CDR3 has 13 residues. Germline CDR1 is DFQATT and CDR2 is SNEGSKA (reference sequence).

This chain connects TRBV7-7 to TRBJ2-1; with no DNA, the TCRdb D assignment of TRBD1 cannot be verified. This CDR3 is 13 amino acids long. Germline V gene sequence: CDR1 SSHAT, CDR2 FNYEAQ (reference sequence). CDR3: CASSPGTYNEQFF.

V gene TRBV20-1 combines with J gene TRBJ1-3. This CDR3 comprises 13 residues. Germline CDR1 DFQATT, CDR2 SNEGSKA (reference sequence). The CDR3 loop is CSARDIPGNTIYF.

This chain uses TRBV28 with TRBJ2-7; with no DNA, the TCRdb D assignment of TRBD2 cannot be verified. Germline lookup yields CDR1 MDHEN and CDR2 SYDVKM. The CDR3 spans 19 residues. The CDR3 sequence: CASSLWTSGRAGNHYEQYF.

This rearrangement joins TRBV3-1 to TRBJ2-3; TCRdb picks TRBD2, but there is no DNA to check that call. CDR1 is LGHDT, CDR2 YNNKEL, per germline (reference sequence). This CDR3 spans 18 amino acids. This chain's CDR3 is CASSPGTSVPRGADTQYF.

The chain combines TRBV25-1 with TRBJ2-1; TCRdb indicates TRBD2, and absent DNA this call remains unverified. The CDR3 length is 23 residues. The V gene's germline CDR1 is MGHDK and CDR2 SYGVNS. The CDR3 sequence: CASSSRFPQRTSGGRSSYNEQFF.

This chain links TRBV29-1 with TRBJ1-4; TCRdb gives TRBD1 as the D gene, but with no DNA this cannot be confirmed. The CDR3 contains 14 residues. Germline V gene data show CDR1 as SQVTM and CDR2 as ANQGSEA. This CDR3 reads CSALSATTNEKLFF. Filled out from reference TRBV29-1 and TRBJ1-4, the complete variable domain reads SAVISQKPSRDICQRGTSLTIQCQVDSQVTMMFWYRQQPGQSLTLIATANQGSEATYESGFVIDKFPISRPNLTFSTLTVSNMSPEDSSIYLCSALSATTNEKLFFGSGTQLSVL.

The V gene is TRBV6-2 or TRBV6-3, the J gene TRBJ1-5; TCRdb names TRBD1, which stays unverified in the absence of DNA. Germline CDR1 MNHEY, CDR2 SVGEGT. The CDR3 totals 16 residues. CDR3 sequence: CASSYSRGWGDQPQHF.

This CDR3 is CASSQEDTQYF. The chain couples TRBV5-1 to TRBJ2-3. This CDR3 region has 11 residues. Germline values: CDR1 SGHRS, CDR2 YFSETQ.

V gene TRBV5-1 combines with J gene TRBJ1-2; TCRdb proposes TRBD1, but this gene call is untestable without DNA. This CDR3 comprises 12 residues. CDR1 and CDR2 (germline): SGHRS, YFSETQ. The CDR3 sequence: CASSRTGSGYTF.

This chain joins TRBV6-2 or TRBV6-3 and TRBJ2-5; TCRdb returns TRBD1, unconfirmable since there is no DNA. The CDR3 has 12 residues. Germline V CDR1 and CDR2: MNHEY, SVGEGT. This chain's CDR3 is CASSSPLETQYF.

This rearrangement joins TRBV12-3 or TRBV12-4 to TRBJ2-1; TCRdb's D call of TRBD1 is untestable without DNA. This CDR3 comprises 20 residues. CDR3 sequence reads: CASSPSYWTGGQSSYNEQFF.